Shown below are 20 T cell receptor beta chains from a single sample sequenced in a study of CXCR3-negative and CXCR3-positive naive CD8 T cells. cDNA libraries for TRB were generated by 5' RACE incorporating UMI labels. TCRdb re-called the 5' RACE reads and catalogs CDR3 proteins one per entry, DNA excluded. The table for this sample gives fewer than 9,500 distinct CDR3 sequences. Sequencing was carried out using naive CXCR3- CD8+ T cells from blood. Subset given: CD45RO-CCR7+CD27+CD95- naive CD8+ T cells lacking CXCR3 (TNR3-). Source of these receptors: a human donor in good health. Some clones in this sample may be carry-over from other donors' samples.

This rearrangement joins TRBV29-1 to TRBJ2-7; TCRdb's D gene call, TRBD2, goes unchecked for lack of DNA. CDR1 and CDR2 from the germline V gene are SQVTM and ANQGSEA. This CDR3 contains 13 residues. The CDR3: CSALAGGAYEQYF.

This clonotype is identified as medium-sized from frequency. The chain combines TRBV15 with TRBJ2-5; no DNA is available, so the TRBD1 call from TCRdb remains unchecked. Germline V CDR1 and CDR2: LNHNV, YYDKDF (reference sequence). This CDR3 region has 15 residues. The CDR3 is CATSRGMGGQETQYF.

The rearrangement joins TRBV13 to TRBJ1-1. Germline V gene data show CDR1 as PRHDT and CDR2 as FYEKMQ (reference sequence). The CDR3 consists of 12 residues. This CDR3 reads CASSPRIAEAFF.

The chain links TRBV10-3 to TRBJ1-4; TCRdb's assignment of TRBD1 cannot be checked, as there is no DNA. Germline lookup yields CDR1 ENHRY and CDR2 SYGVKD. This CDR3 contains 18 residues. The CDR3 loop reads CAISEARDLGGTNEKLFF.

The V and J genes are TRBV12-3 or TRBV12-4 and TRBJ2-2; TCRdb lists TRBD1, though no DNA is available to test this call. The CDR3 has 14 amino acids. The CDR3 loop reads CASSPWTGTGELFF.

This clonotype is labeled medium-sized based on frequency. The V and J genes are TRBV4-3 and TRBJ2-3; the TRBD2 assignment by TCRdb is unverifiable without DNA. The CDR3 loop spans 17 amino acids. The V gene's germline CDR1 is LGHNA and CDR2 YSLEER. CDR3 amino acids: CASSPLAGEVETDTQYF.

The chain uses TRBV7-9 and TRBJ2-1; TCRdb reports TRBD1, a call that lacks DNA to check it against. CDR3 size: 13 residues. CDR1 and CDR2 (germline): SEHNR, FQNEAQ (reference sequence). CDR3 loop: CASSLDPVGEQFF.

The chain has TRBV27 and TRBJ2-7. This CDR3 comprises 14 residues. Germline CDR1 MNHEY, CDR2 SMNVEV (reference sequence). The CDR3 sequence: CASSSSLGSYEQYF.

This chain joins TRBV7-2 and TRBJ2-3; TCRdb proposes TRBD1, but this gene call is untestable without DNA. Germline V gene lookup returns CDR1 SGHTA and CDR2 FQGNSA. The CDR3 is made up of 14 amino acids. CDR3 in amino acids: CASIPGLASDTQYF.

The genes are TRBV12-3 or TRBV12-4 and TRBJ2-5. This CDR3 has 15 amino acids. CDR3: CASSLEYPIQETQYF.

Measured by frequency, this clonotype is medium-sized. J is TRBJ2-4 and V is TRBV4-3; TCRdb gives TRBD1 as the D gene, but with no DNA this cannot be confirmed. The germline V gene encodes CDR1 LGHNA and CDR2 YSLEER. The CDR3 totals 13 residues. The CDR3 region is CASSRTQGYIQYF.

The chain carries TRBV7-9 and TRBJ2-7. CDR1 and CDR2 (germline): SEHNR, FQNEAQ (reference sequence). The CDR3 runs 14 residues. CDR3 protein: CASSYDRSSYEQYF.

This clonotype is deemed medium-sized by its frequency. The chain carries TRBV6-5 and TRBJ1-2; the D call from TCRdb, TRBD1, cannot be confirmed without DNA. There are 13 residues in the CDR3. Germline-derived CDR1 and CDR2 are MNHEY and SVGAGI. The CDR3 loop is CASSLDRAHGYTF.

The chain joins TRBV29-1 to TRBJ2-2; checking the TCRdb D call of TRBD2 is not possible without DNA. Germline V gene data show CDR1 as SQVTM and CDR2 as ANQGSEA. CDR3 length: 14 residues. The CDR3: CSVEEKGLTGELFF.

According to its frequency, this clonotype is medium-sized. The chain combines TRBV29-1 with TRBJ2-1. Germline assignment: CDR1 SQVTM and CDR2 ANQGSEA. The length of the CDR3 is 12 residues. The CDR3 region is CNFGFSYNEQFF.

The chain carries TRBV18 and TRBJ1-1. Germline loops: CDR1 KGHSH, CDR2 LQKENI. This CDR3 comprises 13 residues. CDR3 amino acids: CASSPPGVIEAFF.

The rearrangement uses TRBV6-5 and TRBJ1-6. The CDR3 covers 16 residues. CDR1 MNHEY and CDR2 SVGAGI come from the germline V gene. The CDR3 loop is CASSYSAISYNSPLHF.

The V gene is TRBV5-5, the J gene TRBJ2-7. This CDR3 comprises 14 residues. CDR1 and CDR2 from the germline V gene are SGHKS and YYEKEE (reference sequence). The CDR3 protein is CASSSDRRYYEQYF. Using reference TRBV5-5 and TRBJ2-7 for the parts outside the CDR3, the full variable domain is DAGVTQSPTHLIKTRGQQVTLRCSPISGHKSVSWYQQVLGQGPQFIFQYYEKEERGRGNFPDRFSARQFPNYSSELNVNALLLGDSALYLCASSSDRRYYEQYFGPGTRLTVT.

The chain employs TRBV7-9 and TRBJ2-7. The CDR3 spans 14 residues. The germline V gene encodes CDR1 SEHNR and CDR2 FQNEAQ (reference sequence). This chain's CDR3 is CASSLAGIDYEQYF.

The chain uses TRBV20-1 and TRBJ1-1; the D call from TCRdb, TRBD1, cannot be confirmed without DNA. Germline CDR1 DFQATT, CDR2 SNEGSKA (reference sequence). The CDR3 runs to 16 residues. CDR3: CSAREANQGPPTEAFF.